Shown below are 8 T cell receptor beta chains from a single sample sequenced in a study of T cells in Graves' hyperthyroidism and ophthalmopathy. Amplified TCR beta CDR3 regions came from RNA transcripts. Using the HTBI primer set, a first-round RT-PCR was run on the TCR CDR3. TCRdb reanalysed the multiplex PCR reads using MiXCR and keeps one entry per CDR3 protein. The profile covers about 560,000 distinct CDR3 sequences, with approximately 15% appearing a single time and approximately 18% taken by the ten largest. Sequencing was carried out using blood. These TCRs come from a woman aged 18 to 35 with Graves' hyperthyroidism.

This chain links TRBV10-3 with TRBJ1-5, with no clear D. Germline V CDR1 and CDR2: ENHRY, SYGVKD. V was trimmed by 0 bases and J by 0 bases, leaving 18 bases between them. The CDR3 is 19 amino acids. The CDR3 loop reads CAISESTINSFDSNQPQHF. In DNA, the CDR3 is TGTGCCATCAGTGAGTCGACAATAAACAGCTTCGATAGCAATCAGCCCCAGCATTTT.

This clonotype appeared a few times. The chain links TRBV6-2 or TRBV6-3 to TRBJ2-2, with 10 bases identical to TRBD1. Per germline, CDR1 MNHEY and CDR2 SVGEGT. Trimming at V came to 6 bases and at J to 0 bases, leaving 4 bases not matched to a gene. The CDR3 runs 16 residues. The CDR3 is CASRKGQGANTGELFF. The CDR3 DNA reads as TGTGCCAGCAGGAAAGGACAGGGGGCGAACACCGGGGAGCTGTTTTTT.

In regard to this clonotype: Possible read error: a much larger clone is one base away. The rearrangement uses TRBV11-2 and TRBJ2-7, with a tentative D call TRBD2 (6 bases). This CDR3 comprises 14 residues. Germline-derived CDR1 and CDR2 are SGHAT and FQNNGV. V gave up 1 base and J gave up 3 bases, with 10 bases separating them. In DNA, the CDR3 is TGTGCCAGCAGCTTAGTGGAGGGTGGCTACGAGCAGTACTTC. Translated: CASSLVEGGYEQYF. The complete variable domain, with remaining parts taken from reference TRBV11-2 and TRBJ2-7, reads EAGVAQSPRYKIIEKRQSVAFWCNPISGHATLYWYQQILGQGPKLLIQFQNNGVVDDSQLPKDRFSAERLKGVDSTLKIQPAKLEDSAVYLCASSLVEGGYEQYFGPGTRLTVT.

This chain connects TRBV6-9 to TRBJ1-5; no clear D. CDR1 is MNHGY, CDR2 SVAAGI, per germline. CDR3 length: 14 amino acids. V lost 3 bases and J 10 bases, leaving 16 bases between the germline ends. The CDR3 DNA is TGTGCCAGCAGTTACAGCACTATTCAATCACCCCAGCATTTT. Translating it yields CASSYSTIQSPQHF.

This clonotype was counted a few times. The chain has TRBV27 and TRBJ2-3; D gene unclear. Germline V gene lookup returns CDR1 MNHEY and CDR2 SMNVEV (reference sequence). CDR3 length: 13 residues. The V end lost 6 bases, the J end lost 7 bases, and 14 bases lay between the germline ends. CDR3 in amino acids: CASSFTTSNTQYF. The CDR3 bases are TGTGCCAGCAGCTTTACCACATCAAATACGCAGTATTTT.

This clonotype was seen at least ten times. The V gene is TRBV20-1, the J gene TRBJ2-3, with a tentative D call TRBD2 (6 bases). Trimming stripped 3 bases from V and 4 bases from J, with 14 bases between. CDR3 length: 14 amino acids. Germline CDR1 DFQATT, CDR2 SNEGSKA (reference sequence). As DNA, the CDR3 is TGCAGTGCTAGTACCGGGAGCGACTCAGATACGCAGTATTTT. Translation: CSASTGSDSDTQYF.

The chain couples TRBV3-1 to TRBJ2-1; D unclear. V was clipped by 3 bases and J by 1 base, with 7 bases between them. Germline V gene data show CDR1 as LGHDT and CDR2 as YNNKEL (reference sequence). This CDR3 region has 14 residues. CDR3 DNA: TGTGCCAGCAGCCAGGTTTTTTCCTACAATGAGCAGTTCTTC. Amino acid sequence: CASSQVFSYNEQFF.

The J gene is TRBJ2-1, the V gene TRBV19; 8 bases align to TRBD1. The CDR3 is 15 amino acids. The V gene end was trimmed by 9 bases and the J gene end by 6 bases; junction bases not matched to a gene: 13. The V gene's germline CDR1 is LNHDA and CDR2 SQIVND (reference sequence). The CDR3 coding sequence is TGTGCCAGCCGGGTATCCAGACAGGGGCGCAATGAGCAGTTCTTC. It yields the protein CASRVSRQGRNEQFF.